The 27 T cell receptor beta chains presented below share a single source sample, sequenced in a study of T-cell memory formation after mild COVID-19. TCRdb reprocessed the 5' RACE reads with MiXCR, giving one entry per CDR3 protein. The sample lists 350,000 to 400,000 distinct CDR3 sequences, under 15% occurring once. Sample: PBMCs or a T cell subset sorted from them (not recorded which). These receptors were obtained from a man between 18 and 29 years old who had mild COVID-19 (a few samples of this study predate the infection). Cell type and time point are not known.

This clonotype was observed a handful of times. The chain combines TRBV3-1 with TRBJ2-5; D gene uncertain. Germline values: CDR1 LGHDT, CDR2 YNNKEL (reference sequence). With 2 bases removed from V and 5 bases from J, the gap between germline ends came to 12 bases. This CDR3 region has 14 residues. The CDR3 here is CASSQFGRWETQYF. For the CDR3, the DNA is TGTGCCAGCAGCCAATTCGGAAGGTGGGAGACCCAGTACTTC.

This clonotype has just a few counts. V and J are TRBV4-3 and TRBJ2-5; the D gene is possibly TRBD2 (6 bases). Germline V gene sequence: CDR1 LGHNA, CDR2 YSLEER. Between the trimmed V and J ends, which lost 6 bases and 2 bases, there was a span of 19 bases. This CDR3 comprises 16 residues. CDR3 nucleotide sequence: TGCGCCAGCAGAAGGTCGTGGGGGGTGTCACAAGAGACCCAGTACTTC. Amino acids: CASRRSWGVSQETQYF.

This clonotype was seen at least ten times. The rearrangement links TRBV4-1 to TRBJ2-1; 9 bases fit TRBD1. Losses at the gene ends were 4 bases for V and 5 bases for J; bases not matched to a gene: 3. There are 14 residues in the CDR3. CDR1 and CDR2 (germline): MGHRA, YSYEKL. The chain's CDR3 is CASSLQGADNEQFF. For the CDR3, the DNA is TGCGCCAGCAGCCTACAGGGGGCCGACAATGAGCAGTTCTTC.

This clonotype was picked up many times. The CDR3 sequence is CASSRGTSGGRTDTQYF. The CDR3 DNA reads TGTGCCAGCAGCCGCGGGACTAGCGGGGGGCGCACAGATACGCAGTATTTT. This chain links TRBV6-5 with TRBJ2-3; TRBD2 agrees at 15 bases. Trimming at V came to 6 bases and at J to 1 base, leaving 5 bases not matched to a gene. The CDR3 loop spans 17 amino acids. CDR1 and CDR2 from the germline V gene are MNHEY and SVGAGI.

The chain is built from TRBV2 and TRBJ2-1, with 9 bases lining up with TRBD2. Looked up from germline, CDR1 is SNHLY and CDR2 is FYNNEI. V lost 5 bases and J lost 5; bases outside the gene matches: 10. This CDR3 comprises 16 residues. The CDR3, as DNA: TGTGCCAGCAGTCGTACTCTAGCGGGGCCCAACAATGAGCAGTTCTTC. This encodes CASSRTLAGPNNEQFF.

J is TRBJ1-3 and V is TRBV7-9; D not certain. CDR3 length: 17 residues. Trimming removed 5 bases from V and 0 bases from J, with 17 bases in between. Germline V lookup: CDR1 SEHNR, CDR2 FQNEAQ (reference sequence). The CDR3 coding sequence is TGTGCCAGCAGCCCTTTGAGGTCTCTGAGCTCTGGAAACACCATATATTTT. As protein: CASSPLRSLSSGNTIYF.

This clonotype was counted between two and nine times. This sequence joins TRBV10-3 and TRBJ1-4; possibly TRBD1 for D (5 bases). The CDR3 covers 13 residues. V lost 0 bases and J lost 11, with 10 bases in between. Germline loops: CDR1 ENHRY, CDR2 SYGVKD. This CDR3 reads CAISESIGTKLFF. For the CDR3, the DNA is TGTGCCATCAGTGAGTCGATTGGGACGAAACTGTTTTTT.

This clonotype was observed a few times. The chain links TRBV12-3 or TRBV12-4 to TRBJ1-4; 7 nucleotides match TRBD1. Trimming cost V 6 bases and J 8 bases; bases outside gene matches: 6. This CDR3 has 13 amino acids. CDR3 in DNA: TGTGCCAGCAGCGGGACAGCCAGAGAAAAACTGTTTTTT. As protein: CASSGTAREKLFF.

The chain employs TRBV5-6 and TRBJ2-3, with D uncertain. Germline V gene lookup returns CDR1 SGHDT and CDR2 YYEEEE. V shed 3 bases and J shed 6 bases, with 8 bases lying between them. The CDR3 is made up of 12 amino acids. Here the CDR3 reads CASSSTVDTQYF. The CDR3 DNA reads TGTGCCAGCAGCTCAACGGTGGATACGCAGTATTTT.

This clonotype was picked up many times. The rearrangement links TRBV5-1 to TRBJ1-2; D possibly corresponds to TRBD1 (6 bases). In germline, CDR1 is SGHRS, CDR2 YFSETQ. The CDR3 is made up of 12 amino acids. V gave up 4 bases and J gave up 7 bases, with 11 bases separating them. The CDR3 region is CASSPRGSGYTF. DNA for the CDR3: TGCGCCAGCAGCCCCAGGGGAAGTGGCTACACCTTC.

At least ten counts were recorded for this clonotype. The J gene is TRBJ2-7, the V gene TRBV7-9; 9 nucleotides line up with TRBD1. The CDR3 extends over 15 amino acids. Unmatched junction bases numbered 8, after V lost 3 bases and J lost 5 bases. Looked up from germline, CDR1 is SEHNR and CDR2 is FQNEAQ (reference sequence). The CDR3 sequence: CASSFAGQGVHEQYF. Here the CDR3 DNA reads TGTGCCAGCAGCTTCGCGGGACAGGGCGTACACGAGCAGTACTTC.

The chain combines TRBV7-2 with TRBJ2-5, with TRBD2 matching 10 bases. V dropped 6 bases and J dropped 7; count of bases not matched to a gene: 14. Germline CDR1 SGHTA, CDR2 FQGNSA. The CDR3 covers 16 residues. The CDR3: CASRRSGGALTGTQYF. The CDR3 DNA follows: TGTGCCAGCAGGCGCAGCGGGGGGGCTCTCACTGGGACCCAGTACTTC.

This clonotype was observed many times. This chain connects TRBV20-1 to TRBJ2-3; 8 bases match TRBD2. The CDR3 runs 14 residues. J gave up 1 base and V 6 bases, and 6 bases lay outside the gene matches. Germline V gene data show CDR1 as DFQATT and CDR2 as SNEGSKA (reference sequence). CDR3 nucleotides: TGCAGTGCGAAGCCGGGAGGGGGCACAGATACGCAGTATTTT. Protein: CSAKPGGGTDTQYF.

This clonotype was counted only a few times. The V and J genes are TRBV9 and TRBJ2-7; 9 positions agree with TRBD2. The V segment lost 0 bases and the J segment 6 bases; nucleotides outside the gene matches: 10. Germline CDR1 and CDR2: SGDLS and YYNGEE. This CDR3 is 16 amino acids long. This CDR3 is CASSVGQRGESGEQYF. The CDR3 DNA sequence: TGTGCCAGCAGCGTAGGCCAGCGGGGGGAGTCAGGCGAGCAGTACTTC.

The genes are TRBV6-2 or TRBV6-3 and TRBJ1-5; D is ambiguous. The ends were cut back, 3 bases at V and 0 bases at J, with 12 bases in the middle. This CDR3 has 16 amino acids. Germline lookup yields CDR1 MNHEY and CDR2 SVGEGT. CDR3 in DNA: TGTGCCAGCAGTTATGGGCCCGGCTATAGCAATCAGCCCCAGCATTTT. Protein product: CASSYGPGYSNQPQHF.

This clonotype was seen only a few times. The chain has TRBV29-1 and TRBJ2-7, with D tentatively TRBD1 (5 bases). The CDR3 has 13 amino acids. Between the trimmed V and J ends, which lost 3 bases and 2 bases, there was a span of 11 bases. Germline-derived CDR1 and CDR2 are SQVTM and ANQGSEA. For the CDR3, the DNA is TGCAGCGTTGAGGTTGGACACCCCTACGAGCAGTACTTC. As protein: CSVEVGHPYEQYF.

This clonotype was counted a few times. This chain joins TRBV7-8 and TRBJ2-7; maybe TRBD1 (6 bases). The CDR3 spans 12 residues. V was pared by 3 bases and J by 6 bases, with 9 bases between. Germline loops: CDR1 SGHVS, CDR2 FQNEAQ. In DNA, the CDR3 is TGTGCCAGCAGCTTTACAGGGTTCGAGCAGTACTTC. Protein product: CASSFTGFEQYF.

The V gene is TRBV7-2, the J gene TRBJ1-2, with D maybe TRBD1 (6 bases). The germline gives CDR1 SGHTA, CDR2 FQGNSA. This CDR3 is built from 16 residues. Trimming cost V 2 bases and J 7 bases, with 20 bases left between them. Here the CDR3 DNA reads TGTGCCAGCAGCTTATTGGGACCGGGGGGCGGTGGTGGCTACACCTTC. Its protein product is CASSLLGPGGGGGYTF.

This clonotype was recorded a few times. V is TRBV6-5 and J is TRBJ2-2, with 10 bases identical to TRBD1. This CDR3 has 15 residues. J lost 5 bases, V lost 6 bases, and 6 bases had no gene match. CDR1 MNHEY and CDR2 SVGAGI come from the germline V gene. In nucleotides, the CDR3 is TGTGCCAGCAGCCCGACAGGGGGCTTTACCGGGGAGCTGTTTTTT. This gives the protein CASSPTGGFTGELFF.

This clonotype appeared a few times. The genes are TRBV7-9 and TRBJ2-5, with D possibly TRBD2 on 6 matching bases. This CDR3 spans 16 amino acids. The germline gives CDR1 SEHNR, CDR2 FQNEAQ (reference sequence). V shed 1 base and J shed 1 base, with 13 bases lying between them. The CDR3 bases are TGTGCCAGCAGCTTAGGGGGAGGCGGATCCCAAGAGACCCAGTACTTC. Its translation: CASSLGGGGSQETQYF.

The V and J genes are TRBV4-2 and TRBJ1-5; D is possibly TRBD1 (5 bases). Trimming pared 4 bases from V and 6 bases from J, leaving 19 bases between. CDR1 is LGHNA and CDR2 is YNFKEQ in the germline V gene. The CDR3 runs 16 residues. CDR3 residues: CASSRDLRGLGQPQHF. The CDR3 DNA sequence: TGTGCCAGCAGCCGTGATCTTCGGGGGTTGGGTCAGCCCCAGCATTTT.

The V call is TRBV11-2, the J call TRBJ2-2, with 16 bases lining up with TRBD2. Unmatched junction bases numbered 3, after V lost 4 bases and J lost 4 bases. The CDR3 extends over 17 amino acids. The germline CDR1 and CDR2 sequences are SGHAT and FQNNGV. The CDR3, as DNA: TGTGCCAGCAGCTCGGGACTAGCGGGGGGGCCCACCGGGGAGCTGTTTTTT. It is translated as CASSSGLAGGPTGELFF. Based on the CDR3 plus reference TRBV11-2 and TRBJ2-2, the full variable domain is EAGVAQSPRYKIIEKRQSVAFWCNPISGHATLYWYQQILGQGPKLLIQFQNNGVVDDSQLPKDRFSAERLKGVDSTLKIQPAKLEDSAVYLCASSSGLAGGPTGELFFGEGSRLTVL.

The chain employs TRBV9 and TRBJ1-3; a possible D gene is TRBD1 (6 bases). The CDR3 runs 16 residues. Germline lookup yields CDR1 SGDLS and CDR2 YYNGEE. Trimming took 0 bases from V and 2 from J, leaving 12 bases between them. The CDR3 DNA reads as TGTGCCAGCAGCGTAGTGGGGACAAGAACTGGAAACACCATATATTTT. Its protein is CASSVVGTRTGNTIYF.

This clonotype was seen a handful of times. V is TRBV10-3 and J is TRBJ2-1; maybe TRBD2 (7 bases). Germline V gives CDR1 ENHRY, CDR2 SYGVKD. CDR3 length equals 17 residues. The V end lost 6 bases, the J end lost 3 bases, and 21 bases lay between the germline ends. DNA for the CDR3: TGTGCCATCAGACCCTCTTATGGGGGGGCGTTCTACAATGAGCAGTTCTTC. Its translation: CAIRPSYGGAFYNEQFF.

V usage is TRBV7-9 and J usage is TRBJ2-5; D ambiguous. V shed 10 bases and J shed 5 bases, with 8 bases lying between them. There are 10 residues in the CDR3. Germline V gives CDR1 SEHNR, CDR2 FQNEAQ (reference sequence). In nucleotides, the CDR3 is TGTGCCACCGACGGGGAGACCCAGTACTTC. This codes for CATDGETQYF.

The J gene is TRBJ1-2, the V gene TRBV5-1; the D is unclear. Trimming removed 4 bases from V and 8 bases from J, with 18 bases in between. From germline, CDR1 is SGHRS and CDR2 YFSETQ. This CDR3 contains 14 residues. The CDR3 loop is CASSGSFPRRGYTF. CDR3 DNA: TGCGCCAGCAGCGGATCCTTCCCTCGTCGGGGCTACACCTTC.

This chain's CDR3 is CASSRGTGANYGYTF. Here the CDR3 DNA reads TGCGCCAGCAGCCGGGGGACAGGGGCGAACTATGGCTACACCTTC. V is TRBV5-1 and J is TRBJ1-2; 10 positions agree with TRBD1. Trimming cost V 4 bases and J 2 bases; bases outside gene matches: 5. Germline lookup yields CDR1 SGHRS and CDR2 YFSETQ. This CDR3 spans 15 amino acids.